The sequence of this TCR beta chain was determined in a study of cytomegalovirus exposure and HLA in healthy donors. A multiplex PCR was run with 60 Vbeta primers and 13 Jbeta primers. Clones were read by immunoSEQ multiplex PCR, and TCRdb kept only the in-frame ones, dropping some. Of 150,000 or so clones listed, more than 70% are singletons. In germline, CDR1 is LGHNA, CDR2 YNFKEQ. The CDR3 has 15 amino acids. The V call is TRBV4-2, the J call TRBJ2-5; TRBD1 matches 10 bases. The J call is uncertain, as TRBJ2-7 better fits the DNA end. Sequences were obtained from PBMCs. This TCR was sampled from a young man in good health and CMV-seropositive. This chain's CDR3 is CASSQEDRGTYEQYF. CDR3 nucleotides: TGTGCCAGCAGCCAAGAGGACAGGGGGACATACGAGCAGTACTTC.